Listed below are T cell receptor beta chains from one sample, sequenced in a study of T cells in Graves' hyperthyroidism and ophthalmopathy. MiXCR, run by TCRdb on the multiplex PCR reads, gives a single entry per CDR3 protein. This sample has around 700,000 distinct CDR3 sequences; roughly a sixth occur once, and the top ten carry roughly a sixth. Sequencing was carried out using blood. The receptors were gathered from a woman aged 50 to 60 with Graves' hyperthyroidism that later progressed to Graves' ophthalmopathy. The CDR3 runs from the conserved cysteine through the conserved F or W. The D gene is left open where the match is weak. Some rows have no size entry. The others give once, few or many, or a class for an expanded clone.

V gene: TRBV5-1; D gene: TRBD1; clone size: once; J gene: TRBJ1-5; CDR3 protein: CASSSRTGEQPQHF; CDR3 DNA: TGCGCCAGCAGCTCCCGGACAGGGGAGCAGCCCCAGCATTTT
V gene: TRBV27; D gene: .; clone size: few; J gene: TRBJ2-2; CDR3 protein: CASSLWPVSKNTGELFF; CDR3 DNA: TGTGCCAGCAGTTTATGGCCAGTTTCCAAGAACACCGGGGAGCTGTTTTTT
V gene: TRBV27; D gene: .; clone size: .; J gene: TRBJ1-4; CDR3 protein: CASSSSGLTNEKLFF; CDR3 DNA: TGTGCCAGCAGTTCCTCGGGTCTGACTAATGAAAAACTGTTTTTT
V gene: TRBV9; D gene: .; clone size: .; J gene: TRBJ1-1; CDR3 protein: CASSVGYNAVEAFF; CDR3 DNA: TGTGCCAGCAGCGTAGGGTATAATGCAGTTGAAGCTTTCTTT
V gene: TRBV7-8; D gene: TRBD2; clone size: .; J gene: TRBJ2-7; CDR3 protein: CASSLGLGDEQYF; CDR3 DNA: TGTGCCAGCAGCTTGGGACTAGGCGACGAGCAGTACTTC
V gene: TRBV30; D gene: .; clone size: many; J gene: TRBJ1-1; CDR3 protein: CAWGGQNTEAFF; CDR3 DNA: TGTGCCTGGGGCGGACAGAACACTGAAGCTTTCTTT
V gene: TRBV20-1; D gene: TRBD1; clone size: few; J gene: TRBJ1-1; CDR3 protein: CSAWDRDMNTEAFF; CDR3 DNA: TGCAGTGCTTGGGACAGAGACATGAACACTGAAGCTTTCTTT
V gene: TRBV7-9; D gene: TRBD1; clone size: many; J gene: TRBJ1-2; CDR3 protein: CASSLDRGHDGYTF; CDR3 DNA: TGTGCCAGCAGCTTGGACAGGGGCCACGATGGCTACACCTTC
V gene: TRBV18; D gene: .; clone size: .; J gene: TRBJ1-2; CDR3 protein: CASSPGRETNYGYTF; CDR3 DNA: TGTGCCAGCTCACCAGGCAGGGAAACTAACTATGGCTACACCTTC
V gene: TRBV3-1; D gene: .; clone size: many; J gene: TRBJ1-2; CDR3 protein: CASSQDGRGWGYTF; CDR3 DNA: TGTGCCAGCAGCCAAGATGGAAGGGGTTGGGGCTACACCTTC
V gene: TRBV27; D gene: .; clone size: many; J gene: TRBJ1-1; CDR3 protein: CASIGGDTEAFF; CDR3 DNA: TGTGCCAGCATCGGGGGAGACACTGAAGCTTTCTTT
V gene: TRBV3-1; D gene: .; clone size: .; J gene: TRBJ1-3; CDR3 protein: CASSQDRAYSGNTIYF; CDR3 DNA: TGTGCCAGCAGCCAAGATCGGGCATATTCTGGAAACACCATATATTTT
V gene: TRBV18; D gene: .; clone size: many; J gene: TRBJ2-2; CDR3 protein: CASSSNRVADTGELFF; CDR3 DNA: TGTGCCAGCTCATCCAACAGGGTGGCAGACACCGGGGAGCTGTTTTTT
V gene: TRBV6-1; D gene: .; clone size: few; J gene: TRBJ1-2; CDR3 protein: CASNTGPGGGYTF; CDR3 DNA: TGTGCCAGCAATACAGGGCCCGGAGGTGGCTACACCTTC
V gene: TRBV12-3/TRBV12-4; D gene: TRBD1; clone size: .; J gene: TRBJ1-2; CDR3 protein: CASSPPGQNLYGYTF; CDR3 DNA: TGTGCCAGCAGTCCGCCGGGACAGAATCTCTATGGCTACACCTTC
V gene: TRBV13; D gene: .; clone size: few; J gene: TRBJ2-5; CDR3 protein: CASSSWAIQETQYF; CDR3 DNA: TGTGCCAGCAGCTCCTGGGCCATACAGGAGACCCAGTACTTC
V gene: TRBV6-6; D gene: TRBD2; clone size: .; J gene: TRBJ2-1; CDR3 protein: CASSYLASGASSYNEQFF; CDR3 DNA: TGTGCCAGCAGTTACCTCGCTAGCGGGGCAAGCTCCTACAATGAGCAGTTCTTC
V gene: TRBV24-1; D gene: TRBD1; clone size: few; J gene: TRBJ2-2; CDR3 protein: CATSEDTGGLNTGELFF; CDR3 DNA: TGTGCCACCAGTGAAGACACAGGGGGGCTGAACACCGGGGAGCTGTTTTTT
V gene: TRBV18; D gene: .; clone size: many; J gene: TRBJ2-3; CDR3 protein: CASSPASADTQYF; CDR3 DNA: TGTGCCAGCTCACCGGCTAGCGCAGATACGCAGTATTTT
V gene: TRBV20-1; D gene: .; clone size: .; J gene: TRBJ2-6; CDR3 protein: CSARDGRGGPGANVLTF; CDR3 DNA: TGCAGTGCTAGAGATGGGCGAGGCGGACCTGGGGCCAACGTCCTGACTTTC
V gene: TRBV11-2; D gene: .; clone size: many; J gene: TRBJ1-1; CDR3 protein: CASSGAGTEAFF; CDR3 DNA: TGTGCCAGCAGCGGCGCGGGGACTGAAGCTTTCTTT
V gene: TRBV11-3; D gene: .; clone size: .; J gene: TRBJ1-1; CDR3 protein: CASSPPGHTEAFF; CDR3 DNA: TGTGCCAGCAGCCCACCCGGACACACTGAAGCTTTCTTT
V gene: TRBV10-1; D gene: .; clone size: .; J gene: TRBJ2-2; CDR3 protein: CASSESLREPDTGELFF; CDR3 DNA: TGCGCCAGCAGTGAGTCGTTACGAGAACCAGACACCGGGGAGCTGTTTTTT
V gene: TRBV3-1; D gene: .; clone size: .; J gene: TRBJ2-1; CDR3 protein: CASSQEGGKQFF; CDR3 DNA: TGTGCCAGCAGCCAAGAAGGGGGGAAGCAGTTCTTC
V gene: TRBV24-1; D gene: TRBD1; clone size: few; J gene: TRBJ1-1; CDR3 protein: CATSDRTGLGTEAFF; CDR3 DNA: TGTGCCACCAGTGACAGGACAGGGTTAGGCACTGAAGCTTTCTTT
V gene: TRBV5-1; D gene: .; clone size: many; J gene: TRBJ1-1; CDR3 protein: CASTLDMNTEAFF; CDR3 DNA: TGCGCCAGCACCCTGGACATGAACACTGAAGCTTTCTTT
V gene: TRBV7-9; D gene: .; clone size: .; J gene: TRBJ1-1; CDR3 protein: CASSLSPLAFF; CDR3 DNA: TGTGCCAGCAGCTTAAGCCCTTTAGCTTTCTTT
V gene: TRBV6-5; D gene: .; clone size: few; J gene: TRBJ2-2; CDR3 protein: CASSYSNEELFF; CDR3 DNA: TGTGCCAGCAGTTACTCTAACGAGGAGCTGTTTTTT
V gene: TRBV7-9; D gene: TRBD1; clone size: many; J gene: TRBJ2-1; CDR3 protein: CASSLARWTGGTYNEQFF; CDR3 DNA: TGTGCCAGCAGCTTAGCGAGGTGGACAGGGGGCACCTACAATGAGCAGTTCTTC
V gene: TRBV27; D gene: .; clone size: once; J gene: TRBJ1-2; CDR3 protein: CASSPDPGPPYGYTF; CDR3 DNA: TGTGCCAGCAGTCCAGACCCGGGACCGCCATATGGCTACACCTTC
V gene: TRBV7-8; D gene: .; clone size: many; J gene: TRBJ1-5; CDR3 protein: CASSLSKHLGNQPQHF; CDR3 DNA: TGTGCCAGCAGCTTAAGTAAACACCTGGGGAATCAGCCCCAGCATTTT
V gene: TRBV11-2; D gene: TRBD1; clone size: many; J gene: TRBJ2-7; CDR3 protein: CASSLQGVGSYEQYF; CDR3 DNA: TGTGCCAGCAGCTTACAGGGGGTGGGCTCCTACGAGCAGTACTTC
V gene: TRBV3-1; D gene: .; clone size: many; J gene: TRBJ1-1; CDR3 protein: CASSQDLGLNTEAFF; CDR3 DNA: TGTGCCAGCAGCCAAGATTTGGGATTGAACACTGAAGCTTTCTTT
V gene: TRBV4-1; D gene: TRBD1; clone size: .; J gene: TRBJ1-6; CDR3 protein: CASSPQGAGDSPLHF; CDR3 DNA: TGCGCCAGCAGCCCCCAGGGGGCTGGGGATTCACCCCTCCACTTT
V gene: TRBV18; D gene: TRBD1; clone size: .; J gene: TRBJ1-4; CDR3 protein: CASSLGTDNEKLFF; CDR3 DNA: TGTGCCAGCTCGCTCGGGACAGATAATGAAAAACTGTTTTTT
V gene: TRBV24-1; D gene: .; clone size: .; J gene: TRBJ2-1; CDR3 protein: CATSIDPGHEQFF; CDR3 DNA: TGTGCCACCAGCATCGACCCGGGGCATGAGCAGTTCTTC
V gene: TRBV20-1; D gene: .; clone size: .; J gene: TRBJ1-5; CDR3 protein: CSAPQGLGDQPQHF; CDR3 DNA: TGCAGTGCGCCGCAGGGCCTCGGGGATCAGCCCCAGCATTTT
V gene: TRBV10-3; D gene: TRBD1; clone size: .; J gene: TRBJ2-7; CDR3 protein: CAIRRGQGIYEQYF; CDR3 DNA: TGTGCCATCAGAAGGGGACAGGGGATCTACGAGCAGTACTTC
V gene: TRBV7-2; D gene: .; clone size: few; J gene: TRBJ2-4; CDR3 protein: CASTSIREFENIQYF; CDR3 DNA: TGTGCCAGCACCTCCATCAGGGAATTCGAAAACATTCAGTACTTC
V gene: TRBV11-2; D gene: .; clone size: .; J gene: TRBJ1-4; CDR3 protein: CASSLETEITTNEKLFF; CDR3 DNA: TGTGCCAGCAGCTTAGAAACCGAAATTACAACTAATGAAAAACTGTTTTTT